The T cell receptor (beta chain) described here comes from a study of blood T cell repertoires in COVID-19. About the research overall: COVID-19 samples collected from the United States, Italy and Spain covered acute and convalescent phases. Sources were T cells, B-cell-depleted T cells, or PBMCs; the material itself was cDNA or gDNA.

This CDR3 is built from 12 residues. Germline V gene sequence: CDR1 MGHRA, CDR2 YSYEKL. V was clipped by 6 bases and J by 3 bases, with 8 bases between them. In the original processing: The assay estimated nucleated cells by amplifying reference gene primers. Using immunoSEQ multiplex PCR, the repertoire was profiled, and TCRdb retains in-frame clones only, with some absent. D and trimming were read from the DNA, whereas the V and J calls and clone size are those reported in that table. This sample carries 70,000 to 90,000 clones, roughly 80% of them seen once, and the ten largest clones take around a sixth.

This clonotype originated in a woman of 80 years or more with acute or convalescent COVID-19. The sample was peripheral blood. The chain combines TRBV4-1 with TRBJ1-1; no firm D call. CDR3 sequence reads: CASSLGYTEAFF. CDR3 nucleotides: TGCGCCAGCAGTCTTGGCTACACTGAAGCTTTCTTT.